One sample yielded the 12 T cell receptor beta chains listed below, sequenced in a study of T-cell reconstitution after alpha-beta-depleted transplantation in children. Unique molecular identifiers tagged the TCRbeta library. Each CDR3 protein gets one entry after TCRdb re-called the PCR reads with MiXCR. The sample has 70,000 to 95,000 distinct CDR3 sequences; about a sixth are singletons. This specimen consisted of PBMCs, mostly from graft donor cells, obtained 180 days after TCRalphabeta/CD19-depleted stem cell transplant. Receptors were obtained from a male patient aged 2 to 9 who had a stem cell transplant for acute lymphoblastic leukemia, so the T cells may come from the graft donor.

The V gene is TRBV7-6, the J gene TRBJ2-2; TRBD2 is a possible D gene (6 bases). Trimming removed 3 bases at V and 0 bases at J, with 8 bases between. Germline V gives CDR1 SGHVS, CDR2 FNYEAQ. This CDR3 is 15 amino acids long. The CDR3 nucleotides read TGTGCCAGCAGCTTTGGGGGGACGAACACCGGGGAGCTGTTTTTT. The encoded protein is CASSFGGTNTGELFF. Supplemented by reference TRBV7-6 and TRBJ2-2, the full variable domain reads GAGVSQSPRYKVTKRGQDVALRCDPISGHVSLYWYRQALGQGPEFLTYFNYEAQQDKSGLPNDRFSAERPEGSISTLTIQRTEQRDSAMYRCASSFGGTNTGELFFGEGSRLTVL.

This clonotype was seen more than once but under ten times. V is TRBV6-1 and J is TRBJ1-3, with D uncertain. The CDR3 sequence is 13 residues long. Germline V gene data show CDR1 as MNHNS and CDR2 as SASEGT. V lost 3 bases and J lost 0, with 3 bases in between. The chain's CDR3 is CASSEASGNTIYF. In nucleotides, the CDR3 is TGTGCCAGCAGTGAGGCCTCTGGAAACACCATATATTTT.

The J gene is TRBJ2-1, the V gene TRBV7-9; 10 nucleotides align to TRBD1. The germline gives CDR1 SEHNR, CDR2 FQNEAQ (reference sequence). The length of the CDR3 is 15 residues. The V and J ends lost 6 bases and 5 bases, in that order; junction bases with no gene match: 7. Here the CDR3 reads CASSWTGGPDNEQFF. The CDR3 DNA reads TGTGCCAGCAGTTGGACAGGGGGACCGGACAATGAGCAGTTCTTC.

This clonotype has more than one count but fewer than ten. The rearrangement links TRBV3-1 to TRBJ2-2; 11 bases fit TRBD2. The CDR3 has 18 residues. Germline assignment: CDR1 LGHDT and CDR2 YNNKEL (reference sequence). The trim removed 4 bases at V and 2 bases at J, leaving 9 bases unmatched. CDR3 DNA: TGTGCCAGCAGCCTAATCTCCGGGACTAGCGGTAACACCGGGGAGCTGTTTTTT. It translates to CASSLISGTSGNTGELFF. The full variable domain, its missing parts supplied by reference TRBV3-1 and TRBJ2-2, is DTAVSQTPKYLVTQMGNDKSIKCEQNLGHDTMYWYKQDSKKFLKIMFSYNNKELIINETVPNRFSPKSPDKAHLNLHINSLELGDSAVYFCASSLISGTSGNTGELFFGEGSRLTVL.

Many counts were recorded for this clonotype. The chain carries TRBV6-5 and TRBJ2-7, with a weak D call TRBD2 (6 bases). Germline V CDR1 and CDR2: MNHEY, SVGAGI. The CDR3 sequence is 15 residues long. Between the trimmed V and J ends, which lost 1 base and 5 bases, there was a span of 15 bases. The CDR3 sequence is CASSYLVRREDEQYF. DNA of the CDR3: TGTGCCAGCAGTTACTTAGTTCGCAGGGAGGACGAGCAGTACTTC.

In its sample, this clonotype was seen a few times. The V gene is TRBV9, the J gene TRBJ1-1; unclear D gene. This CDR3 spans 13 amino acids. The germline CDR1 and CDR2 sequences are SGDLS and YYNGEE. With 1 base removed from V and 11 bases from J, the gap between germline ends came to 15 bases. The CDR3 sequence is CASSVWGGLPAFF. The CDR3 nucleotides read TGTGCCAGCAGCGTATGGGGAGGCTTGCCGGCTTTCTTT.

This clonotype was found a few times. J is TRBJ1-1 and V is TRBV29-1; maybe TRBD1 (5 bases). Per the germline V gene, CDR1 is SQVTM and CDR2 is ANQGSEA. The CDR3 covers 15 residues. Trimming left V 0 bases short and J 5 bases short, with 16 bases between. The CDR3 DNA follows: TGCAGCGTTGAAGATAACCCGGACGCAGGGACTGAAGCTTTCTTT. Protein: CSVEDNPDAGTEAFF.

This clonotype was detected ten times or more. The chain employs TRBV20-1 and TRBJ2-5; 11 bases are shared with TRBD2. The V gene's germline CDR1 is DFQATT and CDR2 SNEGSKA (reference sequence). This CDR3 is built from 13 residues. V was pared by 4 bases and J by 4 bases, with 2 bases of the junction left unmatched. The CDR3, as DNA: TGCAGTGCTATGACTAGCGGGATAGAGACCCAGTACTTC. It codes for CSAMTSGIETQYF.

This clonotype has just a few counts. This sequence joins TRBV12-3 or TRBV12-4 and TRBJ1-5; the D is unclear. This CDR3 has 14 residues. Trimming removed 3 bases at V and 0 bases at J, with 6 bases between. DNA of the CDR3: TGTGCCAGCAGTTTCTGGGATAGCAATCAGCCCCAGCATTTT. This gives the protein CASSFWDSNQPQHF.

This clonotype was recorded a few times. The chain couples TRBV4-1 to TRBJ2-1; 7 bases are shared with TRBD1. CDR1 and CDR2 from the germline V gene are MGHRA and YSYEKL. This CDR3 spans 15 amino acids. V was pared by 3 bases and J by 7 bases, with 9 bases of the junction left unmatched. CDR3 protein: CASSQPSRDSNEQFF. The CDR3 DNA reads as TGCGCCAGCAGCCAGCCGTCCCGGGACAGTAATGAGCAGTTCTTC.

The rearrangement links TRBV19 to TRBJ1-5, with no clear D. The V and J ends lost 5 bases and 3 bases respectively, with 17 bases between them. The CDR3 sequence is 16 residues long. Germline CDR1 reads LNHDA; CDR2 reads SQIVND (reference sequence). CDR3 sequence reads: CASSPGLFPSNQPQHF. CDR3 bases: TGTGCCAGTAGTCCCGGACTATTCCCCTCCAATCAGCCCCAGCATTTT.

This sequence joins TRBV27 and TRBJ2-5; D remains ambiguous. Germline lookup yields CDR1 MNHEY and CDR2 SMNVEV (reference sequence). V was cut by 1 base and J by 5 bases, with 5 bases left in between. This CDR3 has 12 amino acids. CDR3 bases: TGTGCCAGCAGTTTATTAGGGGAGACCCAGTACTTC. The encoded protein is CASSLLGETQYF.